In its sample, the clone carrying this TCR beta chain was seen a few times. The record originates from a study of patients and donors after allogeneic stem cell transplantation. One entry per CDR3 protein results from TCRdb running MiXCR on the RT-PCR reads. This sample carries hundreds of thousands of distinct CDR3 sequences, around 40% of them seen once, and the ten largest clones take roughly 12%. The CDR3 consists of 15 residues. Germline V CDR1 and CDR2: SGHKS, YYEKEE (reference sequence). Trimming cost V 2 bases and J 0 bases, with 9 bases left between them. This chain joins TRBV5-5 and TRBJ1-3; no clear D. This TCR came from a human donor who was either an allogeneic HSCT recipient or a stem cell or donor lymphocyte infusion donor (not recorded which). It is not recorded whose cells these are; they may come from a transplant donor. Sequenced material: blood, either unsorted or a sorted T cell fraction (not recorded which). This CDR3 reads CASSFYGISGNTIYF. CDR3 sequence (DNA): TGTGCCAGCAGCTTTTACGGAATCTCTGGAAACACCATATATTTT.